This T cell receptor (beta chain) stems from a study of T cell repertoires in cytomegalovirus infection. Overall study context: It was the public TCR beta signatures that indicated both CMV infection and matching HLA type. General study findings and limits: Cumulative public TCR beta family frequency identified CMV carriers with the relevant HLA.

Germline CDR1 SGHAT, CDR2 FQNNGV. The CDR3 runs to 13 residues. V was cut by 8 bases and J by 5 bases, with 15 bases left in between. Comment on this clonotype: Its target is unknown.

TCRdb reprocessed the reads with MiXCR, giving one entry per CDR3 protein. The data contain 310,000 or so distinct CDR3 sequences, 20% to 25% of them singletons. The sequenced sample was cultured PBMCs, obtained from culture after CMV antigen stimulation. The rearrangement links TRBV11-2 to TRBJ1-1; possibly TRBD1 for D (5 bases). The clonotype was recovered from a human donor in good health (CMV status not recorded). Some clones in this sample may be carry-over from other donors' samples. The CDR3 region is CASLPWGDTEAFF. CDR3 in DNA: TGTGCCAGCTTACCCTGGGGGGATACTGAAGCTTTCTTT. Using reference TRBV11-2 and TRBJ1-1 for the parts outside the CDR3, the full variable domain is EAGVAQSPRYKIIEKRQSVAFWCNPISGHATLYWYQQILGQGPKLLIQFQNNGVVDDSQLPKDRFSAERLKGVDSTLKIQPAKLEDSAVYLCASLPWGDTEAFFGQGTRLTVV.